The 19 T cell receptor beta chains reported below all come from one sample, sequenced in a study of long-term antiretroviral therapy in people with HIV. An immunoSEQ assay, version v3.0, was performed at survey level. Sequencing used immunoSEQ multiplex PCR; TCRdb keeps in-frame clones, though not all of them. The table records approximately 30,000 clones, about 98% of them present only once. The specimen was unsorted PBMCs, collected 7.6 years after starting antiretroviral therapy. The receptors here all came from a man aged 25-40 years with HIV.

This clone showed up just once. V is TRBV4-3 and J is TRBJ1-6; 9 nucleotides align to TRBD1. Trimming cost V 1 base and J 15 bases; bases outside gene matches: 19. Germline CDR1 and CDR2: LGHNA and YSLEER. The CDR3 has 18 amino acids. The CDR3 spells CASSQGAFTGDRASRLHF. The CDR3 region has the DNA TGCGCCAGCAGCCAAGGGGCGTTTACAGGGGACAGGGCTTCTCGCCTCCACTTT.

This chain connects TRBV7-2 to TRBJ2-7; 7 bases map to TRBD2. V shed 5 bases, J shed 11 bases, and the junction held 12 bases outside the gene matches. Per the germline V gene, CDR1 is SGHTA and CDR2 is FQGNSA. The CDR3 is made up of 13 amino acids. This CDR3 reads CASSRPGLGGEYF. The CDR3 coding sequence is TGTGCCAGCAGCCGCCCAGGACTAGGAGGGGAGTACTTC. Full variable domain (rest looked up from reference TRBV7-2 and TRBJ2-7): GAGVSQSPSNKVTEKGKDVELRCDPISGHTALYWYRQSLGQGLEFLIYFQGNSAPDKSGLPSDRFSAERTGGSVSTLTIQRTQQEDSAVYLCASSRPGLGGEYFGPGTRLTVT.

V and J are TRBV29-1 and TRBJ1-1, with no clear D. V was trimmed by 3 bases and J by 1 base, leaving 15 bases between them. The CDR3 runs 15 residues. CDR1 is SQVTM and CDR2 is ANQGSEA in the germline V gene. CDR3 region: CSVDRLGQKNTEAFF. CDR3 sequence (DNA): TGCAGCGTTGACCGCTTAGGGCAAAAGAACACTGAAGCTTTCTTT.

This CDR3 is CASVRGKETQYF. The CDR3 region has the DNA TGTGCCAGCGTCCGGGGAAAAGAGACCCAGTACTTC. The chain combines TRBV6-1 with TRBJ2-5, with D possibly TRBD2 on 5 matching bases. This CDR3 is built from 12 residues. Germline V gene lookup returns CDR1 MNHNS and CDR2 SASEGT. Trimming left V 8 bases short and J 3 bases short, with 10 bases between.

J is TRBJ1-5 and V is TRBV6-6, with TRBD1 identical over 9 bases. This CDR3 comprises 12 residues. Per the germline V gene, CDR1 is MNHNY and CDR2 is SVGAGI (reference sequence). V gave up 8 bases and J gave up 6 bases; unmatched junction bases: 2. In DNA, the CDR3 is TGTGCCAGCGGACAGGGGAGTCAGCCCCAGCATTTT. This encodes CASGQGSQPQHF.

The CDR3 DNA is TGTGCCACAGCTGACAGTTACTCTGGAAACACCATATATTTT. Residues: CATADSYSGNTIYF. V and J are TRBV15 and TRBJ1-3, with D possibly TRBD1 on 5 matching bases. This CDR3 is built from 14 residues. Germline V gene data show CDR1 as LNHNV and CDR2 as YYDKDF (reference sequence). Deletions cut 9 bases from V and 0 bases from J, with 12 bases between.

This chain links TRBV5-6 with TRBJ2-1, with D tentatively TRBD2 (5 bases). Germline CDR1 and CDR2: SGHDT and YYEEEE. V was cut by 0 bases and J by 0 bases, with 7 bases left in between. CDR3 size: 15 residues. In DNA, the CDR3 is TGTGCCAGCAGCTTGGGGGGAGACTCCTACAATGAGCAGTTCTTC. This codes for CASSLGGDSYNEQFF.

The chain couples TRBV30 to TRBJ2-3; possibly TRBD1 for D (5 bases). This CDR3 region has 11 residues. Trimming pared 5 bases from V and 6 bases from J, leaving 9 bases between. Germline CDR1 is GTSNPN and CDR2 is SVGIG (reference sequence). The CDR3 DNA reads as TGTGCCTGGGGGGCCTCTGATACGCAGTATTTT. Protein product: CAWGASDTQYF.

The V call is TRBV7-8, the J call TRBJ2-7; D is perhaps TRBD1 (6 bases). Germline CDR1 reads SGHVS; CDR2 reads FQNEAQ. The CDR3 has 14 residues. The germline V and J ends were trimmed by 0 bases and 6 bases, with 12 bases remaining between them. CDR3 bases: TGTGCCAGCAGCTTAGCGTCGAGAGGGGGCGAGCAGTACTTC. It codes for CASSLASRGGEQYF.

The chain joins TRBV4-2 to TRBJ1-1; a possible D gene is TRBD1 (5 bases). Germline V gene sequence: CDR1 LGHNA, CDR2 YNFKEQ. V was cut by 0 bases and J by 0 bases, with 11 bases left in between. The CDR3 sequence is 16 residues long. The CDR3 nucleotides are TGTGCCAGCAGCCAAGAACCAGGGAGACTGAACACTGAAGCTTTCTTT. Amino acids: CASSQEPGRLNTEAFF.

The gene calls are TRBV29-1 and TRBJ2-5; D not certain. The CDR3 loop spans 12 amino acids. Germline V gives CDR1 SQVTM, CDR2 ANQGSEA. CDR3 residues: CTINVQQETQYF. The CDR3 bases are TGCACCATTAATGTACAGCAAGAGACCCAGTACTTC. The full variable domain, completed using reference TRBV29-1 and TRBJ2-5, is SAVISQKPSRDICQRGTSLTIQCQVDSQVTMMFWYRQQPGQSLTLIATANQGSEATYESGFVIDKFPISRPNLTFSTLTVSNMSPEDSSIYLCTINVQQETQYFGPGTRLLVL.

CDR3 DNA sequence: TGTGCCAGCAGCCCCTACCCACAGGGCGGGTCACCCCTCCACTTT. Translated, it gives CASSPYPQGGSPLHF. The chain links TRBV7-2 to TRBJ1-6; TRBD1 might be the D (6 bases). Germline lookup yields CDR1 SGHTA and CDR2 FQGNSA. The CDR3 covers 15 residues. The ends were cut back, 5 bases at V and 10 bases at J, with 18 bases in the middle.

The CDR3 DNA reads TGCGCCAGCAGCCATGGACAGGGTTCCGGGGCCAACGTCCTGACTTTC. This encodes CASSHGQGSGANVLTF. The chain combines TRBV4-3 with TRBJ2-6; 8 bases match TRBD1. The V and J ends lost 3 bases and 4 bases, in that order; junction bases with no gene match: 5. The CDR3 totals 16 residues. Germline V gives CDR1 LGHNA, CDR2 YSLEER.

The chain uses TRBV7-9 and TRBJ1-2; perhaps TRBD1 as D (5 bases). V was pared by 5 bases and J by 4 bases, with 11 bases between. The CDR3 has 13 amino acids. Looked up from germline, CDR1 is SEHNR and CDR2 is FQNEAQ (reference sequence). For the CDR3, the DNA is TGTGCCAGCAGCCAGGGATCCGGCTATGGCTACACCTTC. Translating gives CASSQGSGYGYTF.

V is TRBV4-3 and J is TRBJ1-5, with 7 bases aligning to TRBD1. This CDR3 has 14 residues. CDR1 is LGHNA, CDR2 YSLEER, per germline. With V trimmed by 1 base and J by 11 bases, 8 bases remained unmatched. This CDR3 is CASSQAQGDRAQHF. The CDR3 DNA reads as TGCGCCAGCAGCCAAGCGCAGGGGGATCGGGCCCAGCATTTT.

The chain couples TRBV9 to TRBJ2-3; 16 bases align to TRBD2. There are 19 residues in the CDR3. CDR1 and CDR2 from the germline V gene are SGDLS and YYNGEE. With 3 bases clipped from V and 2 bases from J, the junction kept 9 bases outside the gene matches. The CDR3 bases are TGTGCCAGCAGCGGCCAAAGGGGACTAGCGGGGGGGTTCACAGATACGCAGTATTTT. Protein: CASSGQRGLAGGFTDTQYF. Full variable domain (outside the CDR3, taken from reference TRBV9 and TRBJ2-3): DSGVTQTPKHLITATGQRVTLRCSPRSGDLSVYWYQQSLDQGLQFLIQYYNGEERAKGNILERFSAQQFPDLHSELNLSSLELGDSALYFCASSGQRGLAGGFTDTQYFGPGTRLTVL.

The CDR3 loop is CASSEAQGREFEAFF. CDR3 in DNA: TGTGCCAGCAGTGAAGCGCAGGGCAGGGAGTTTGAAGCTTTCTTT. This rearrangement joins TRBV6-1 to TRBJ1-1, with D maybe TRBD1 (5 bases). Germline CDR1 MNHNS, CDR2 SASEGT. Trimming took 0 bases from V and 7 from J, leaving 15 bases between them. CDR3 length: 15 residues.

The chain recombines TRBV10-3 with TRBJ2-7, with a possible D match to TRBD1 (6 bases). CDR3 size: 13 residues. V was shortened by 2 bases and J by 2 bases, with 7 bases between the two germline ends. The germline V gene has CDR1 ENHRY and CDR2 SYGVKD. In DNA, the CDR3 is TGTGCCATCAGTGAGGGACAGCCCTACGAGCAGTACTTC. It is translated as CAISEGQPYEQYF.

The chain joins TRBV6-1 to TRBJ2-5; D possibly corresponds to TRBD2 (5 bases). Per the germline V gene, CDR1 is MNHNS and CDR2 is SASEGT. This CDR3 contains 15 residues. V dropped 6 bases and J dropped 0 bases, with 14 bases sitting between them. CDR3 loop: CASRDPDWYQETQYF. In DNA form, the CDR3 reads TGTGCCAGCAGGGACCCGGACTGGTACCAAGAGACCCAGTACTTC.